This record covers a single T cell receptor beta chain. This sample was included in a study of T-cell reconstitution after alpha-beta-depleted transplantation in children. Researchers prepared the TCRbeta library using unique molecular identifiers, the study reports. A single record per CDR3 protein comes from TCRdb applying MiXCR to the PCR reads. Of about 400,000 distinct CDR3 sequences listed, 20% are singletons. The sequence was obtained from a human donor who donated a stem cell graft to a child with acute myeloid leukemia. The material sequenced was PBMCs from the stem cell graft donor, taken from the stem cell graft.

The CDR3 DNA follows: TGTGCCAGCAAACGGATATGGGGAGGGAATCAGCCCCAGCATTTT. Translating it yields CASKRIWGGNQPQHF. The rearrangement links TRBV2 to TRBJ1-5; D gene unclear. The V end was cut by 7 bases, the J end by 4 bases, with 17 bases between. The CDR3 runs 15 residues. CDR1 is SNHLY, CDR2 FYNNEI, per germline. The full variable domain, completed using reference TRBV2 and TRBJ1-5, is EPEVTQTPSHQVTQMGQEVILRCVPISNHLYFYWYRQILGQKVEFLVSFYNNEISEKSEIFDDQFSVERPDGSNFTLKIRSTKLEDSAMYFCASKRIWGGNQPQHFGDGTRLSIL.